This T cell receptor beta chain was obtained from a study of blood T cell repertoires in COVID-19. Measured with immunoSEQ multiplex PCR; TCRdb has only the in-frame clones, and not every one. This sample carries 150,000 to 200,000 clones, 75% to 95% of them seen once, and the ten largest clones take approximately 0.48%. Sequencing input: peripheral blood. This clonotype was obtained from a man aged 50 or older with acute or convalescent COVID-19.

The CDR3 DNA is TGTGCCAGCAGCCAACAGGTGTCCGGGGAGCTGTTTTTT. Translating it yields CASSQQVSGELFF. The V and J genes are TRBV14 and TRBJ2-2, with D uncertain. Germline-derived CDR1 and CDR2 are SGHDN and FVKESK. The CDR3 contains 13 residues. V was cut by 2 bases and J by 6 bases, with 7 bases left in between.